The subject of this entry is one TCR beta chain. Its antigen is as yet unknown. This CDR3 region has 13 residues. Trimming pared 4 bases from V and 3 bases from J, leaving 7 bases between. Germline loops: CDR1 SGHAT, CDR2 FQNNGV. The PCR ran on 60 Vbeta and 13 Jbeta primers. Only in-frame clones appear in the TCRdb table, and some are missing; sequencing was by immunoSEQ multiplex PCR. The sample records about 130,000 clones, around 78% being singletons. The data were taken from a study of cytomegalovirus exposure and HLA in healthy donors. Findings and limits, study-wide: An analysis done earlier found most TCR beta V segments productive about 90% or about 30% of the time.

The clonotype was recovered from a middle-aged woman in good health and CMV-seronegative. V and J are TRBV11-2 and TRBJ2-1; no reliable D call. Material for sequencing was PBMCs. CDR3 DNA sequence: TGTGCCAGCAGCTCCAAACTCTACAATGAGCAGTTCTTC. It specifies CASSSKLYNEQFF.